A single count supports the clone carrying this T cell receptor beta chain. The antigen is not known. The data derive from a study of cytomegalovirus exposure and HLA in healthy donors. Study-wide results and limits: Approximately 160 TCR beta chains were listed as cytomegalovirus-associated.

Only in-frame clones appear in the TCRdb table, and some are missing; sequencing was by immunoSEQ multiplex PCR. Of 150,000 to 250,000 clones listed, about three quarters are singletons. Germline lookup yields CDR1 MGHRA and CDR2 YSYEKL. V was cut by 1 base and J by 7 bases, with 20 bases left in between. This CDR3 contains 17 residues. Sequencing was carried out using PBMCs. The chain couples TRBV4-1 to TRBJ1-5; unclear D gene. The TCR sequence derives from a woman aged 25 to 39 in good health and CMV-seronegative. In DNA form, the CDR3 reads TGCGCCAGCAGCCAAGGGATTTTGGTCCGGGGTCGGCAGCCCCAGCATTTT. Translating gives CASSQGILVRGRQPQHF.